These T cell receptor beta chains were read from a single sample in a study of cytomegalovirus exposure and HLA in healthy donors. Produced via immunoSEQ multiplex PCR; TCRdb's table is partial and in-frame only. Among hundreds of thousands of clones listed, more than 80% were seen once. Sequenced: PBMCs. Receptors were obtained from a young woman in good health and CMV-seronegative. Each CDR3 is given with its conserved first and last residue. A D gene is named only where the DNA matches it firmly. Only part of the rows carry a size: once, few, many, or a class if the clone is expanded.

j_call d_call clone_size v_call cdr3_aa cdr3_nt
TRBJ2-2 NA NA TRBV19 CASSIGGDRYLAAANTGELFF TGTGCCAGTAGTATAGGAGGAGACAGGTATCTAGCGGCGGCGAACACCGGGGAGCTGTTTTTT
TRBJ2-1 TRBD2 NA TRBV27 CASSLAGALNEQFF TGTGCCAGCAGTTTGGCGGGAGCGTTGAATGAGCAGTTCTTC
TRBJ2-3 NA NA TRBV4-2 CASSQEGGASMGTQYF TGTGCCAGCAGCCAAGAAGGGGGGGCTAGCATGGGTACGCAGTATTTT
TRBJ1-2 NA NA TRBV30 CAWIDQGTYGYTF TGTGCCTGGATAGACCAGGGGACCTATGGCTACACCTTC
TRBJ1-5 NA NA TRBV27 CASSLSFVPDQPQHF TGTGCCAGCAGTTTATCGTTTGTCCCTGATCAGCCCCAGCATTTT
TRBJ2-1 TRBD2 NA TRBV4-2 CASSQGVGGGINEQFF TGTGCCAGCAGCCAAGGTGTGGGCGGGGGGATAAATGAGCAGTTCTTC
TRBJ2-1 NA NA TRBV5-1 CASSLAARGENEQFF TGCGCCAGCAGCTTGGCCGCCAGGGGGGAGAATGAGCAGTTCTTC
TRBJ2-7 NA NA TRBV7-2 CASGLRGEQYF TGTGCCAGCGGCTTGCGGGGCGAGCAGTACTTC
TRBJ2-5 TRBD2 NA TRBV5-1 CASASGGLRETQYF TGCGCCAGCGCTAGCGGGGGACTTCGGGAGACCCAGTACTTC
TRBJ2-5 TRBD1 NA TRBV6-1 CASSAGQEKETQYF TGTGCCAGCAGTGCGGGACAGGAGAAAGAGACCCAGTACTTC
TRBJ2-3 NA NA TRBV10-3 CAISEVSADTQYF TGTGCCATCAGTGAGGTCTCAGCAGATACGCAGTATTTT
TRBJ1-2 NA NA TRBV28 CASSGLNAKKGGVHLYGYTF TGTGCCAGCAGCGGTCTCAACGCTAAAAAGGGGGGGGTACATCTCTATGGCTACACCTTC
TRBJ2-7 TRBD1 once TRBV5-1 CASSFGDREMDSYEQYF TGCGCCAGCAGCTTCGGAGACAGGGAAATGGACTCCTACGAGCAGTACTTC
TRBJ2-1 TRBD1 few TRBV6-1 CATGDRGYNEQFF TGTGCCACAGGGGACAGGGGTTACAATGAGCAGTTCTTC
TRBJ2-2 NA NA TRBV19 CASSARDFHPTGELFF TGTGCCAGTAGTGCTCGGGACTTTCACCCCACCGGGGAGCTGTTTTTT
TRBJ2-7 NA few TRBV18 CASSPEVTSYEQYF TGTGCCAGCTCACCAGAGGTTACCTCCTACGAGCAGTACTTC
TRBJ2-1 NA NA TRBV27 CASSGAGWSYNEQFF TGTGCCAGCAGTGGGGCGGGATGGTCCTACAATGAGCAGTTCTTC
TRBJ2-1 NA NA TRBV27 CASSLSQLNEQFF TGTGCCAGCAGTTTGTCGCAACTCAATGAGCAGTTCTTC
TRBJ2-2 NA NA TRBV10-1 CASSDGTSNTGELFF TGCGCCAGCAGTGACGGGACTTCGAACACCGGGGAGCTGTTTTTT
TRBJ2-7 NA NA TRBV2 CASKPRQEAYEEQYF TGTGCCAGCAAACCCCGACAGGAAGCCTACGAGGAGCAGTACTTC
TRBJ2-5 NA NA TRBV30 CAWSVGPGSGETQYF TGTGCCTGGAGTGTAGGTCCGGGATCGGGGGAGACCCAGTACTTC
TRBJ2-1 NA NA TRBV6-5 CASSLTGLPNNEQFF TGTGCCAGCAGCCTAACGGGACTTCCCAACAATGAGCAGTTCTTC
TRBJ2-1 TRBD2 NA TRBV2 CASRRRTSGGEQFF TGTGCCAGCAGGAGAAGGACTAGTGGGGGTGAGCAGTTCTTC
TRBJ1-1 TRBD1 NA TRBV10-3 CAITRTGGDTEAFF TGTGCCATCACTCGGACAGGGGGTGACACTGAAGCTTTCTTT
TRBJ1-2 NA NA TRBV5-4 CASTPSSWGEDYGYTF TGTGCCAGCACCCCTAGTTCGTGGGGGGAGGACTATGGCTACACCTTC
TRBJ2-1 TRBD1 NA TRBV15 CATSREGGDYNEQFF TGTGCCACCAGCAGAGAAGGGGGCGACTACAATGAGCAGTTCTTC
TRBJ2-3 TRBD2 once TRBV4-1 CASSQLAQGLAGRTDTQYF TGCGCCAGCAGCCAATTGGCCCAGGGACTAGCGGGACGCACAGATACGCAGTATTTT
TRBJ1-3 NA NA TRBV19 CASKPRADTGNTIYF TGTGCCAGCAAGCCCAGGGCTGATACTGGAAACACCATATATTTT
TRBJ2-1 TRBD2 NA TRBV29-1 CSVELADEQFF TGCAGCGTTGAGCTAGCGGATGAGCAGTTCTTC
TRBJ2-7 TRBD1 NA TRBV18 CASSPGTGGTYEQYF TGTGCCAGCTCACCCGGGACAGGGGGGACCTACGAGCAGTACTTC
TRBJ2-3 TRBD2 NA TRBV5-1 CASSVGLAGGPSTDTQYF TGCGCCAGCAGCGTCGGACTAGCGGGGGGCCCTAGCACAGATACGCAGTATTTT
TRBJ1-5 NA once TRBV1 CTSSHPSVADISNQPQHF TGCACCAGCAGCCACCCTTCCGTTGCAGACATTAGCAATCAGCCCCAGCATTTT
TRBJ2-5 TRBD2 NA TRBV6-4 CASRSRGLAGKYQETQYF TGTGCCAGCAGGAGCCGTGGACTAGCGGGAAAGTACCAAGAGACCCAGTACTTC
TRBJ2-5 TRBD2 NA TRBV27 CASRSTLAGAPITTQETQYF TGTGCCAGCAGATCTACCCTAGCGGGGGCGCCTATTACTACTCAAGAGACCCAGTACTTC
TRBJ1-3 NA NA TRBV30 CAWSWQAAGGNTIYF TGTGCCTGGAGTTGGCAGGCTGCTGGGGGGAACACCATATATTTT
TRBJ1-2 NA NA TRBV6-1 CASTTNSGGPGGYTF TGTGCCAGCACTACCAACTCGGGGGGACCTGGGGGCTACACCTTC
TRBJ1-1 NA once TRBV29-1 CSVERGDMNTEAFF TGCAGCGTTGAAAGAGGGGACATGAACACTGAAGCTTTCTTT
TRBJ1-4 NA NA TRBV10-2 CASSDLTGAPISNEKLFF TGCGCCAGCAGTGACCTTACCGGAGCCCCAATTTCTAATGAAAAACTGTTTTTT
TRBJ1-2 NA NA TRBV9 CASRGGTNYGYTF TGTGCCAGCAGGGGCGGGACCAACTATGGCTACACCTTC
TRBJ2-1 NA NA TRBV5-1 CASSFGDNEQFF TGCGCCAGCAGCTTCGGGGACAATGAGCAGTTCTTC
TRBJ2-7 TRBD1 NA TRBV19 CASSKTGGSNEQYF TGTGCCAGTAGCAAAACAGGGGGGTCTAACGAGCAGTACTTC
TRBJ2-2 TRBD1 NA TRBV5-6 CASSSGQAGTGELFF TGTGCCAGCAGCTCGGGACAGGCGGGCACCGGGGAGCTGTTTTTT
TRBJ1-2 TRBD1 NA TRBV27 CASRTFDRGPIYGYTF TGTGCCAGCAGAACATTTGACAGGGGGCCTATCTATGGCTACACCTTC
TRBJ2-5 NA NA TRBV6-6 CASIQGDHRGQETQYF TGTGCCAGCATTCAAGGGGACCATCGGGGGCAAGAGACCCAGTACTTC
TRBJ1-5 TRBD1 NA TRBV4-1 CASSPLSTGDQPQHF TGCGCCAGCAGCCCCCTCTCGACAGGGGATCAGCCCCAGCATTTT
TRBJ2-4 TRBD1 NA TRBV5-4 CASSYRDRGAIQYF TGTGCCAGCAGCTACCGGGACAGGGGAGCCATTCAGTACTTC
TRBJ1-2 TRBD1 NA TRBV5-4 CASSGTGANGYTF TGTGCCAGCAGCGGGACAGGGGCGAATGGCTACACCTTC
TRBJ2-7 NA NA TRBV27 CATRRRGSYEQYF TGTGCCACCAGACGTCGGGGGTCCTACGAGCAGTACTTC